The clone carrying this T cell receptor beta chain was seen only once. V shed 0 bases and J 4 bases; nucleotides not matched to a gene: 8. This CDR3 is built from 16 residues. From germline, CDR1 is SGHKS and CDR2 YYEKEE (reference sequence). The source of the sample is a study of blood T cell repertoires in COVID-19. On the study more broadly: PBMCs, B-cell-depleted T cells, or T cells were the source of the cDNA or gDNA that made up the material.

TCRdb keeps only in-frame clones here, not all; method: immunoSEQ multiplex PCR. The sample includes 20,000 to 30,000 clones, roughly nine tenths of them seen just once. This sequence originates from a man aged 70-80 years with active COVID-19. The source material was peripheral blood. This chain uses TRBV5-5 with TRBJ2-7, with 9 nucleotides matching TRBD2. The CDR3: CASSLAKREERYEQYF. The DNA of the CDR3 is TGTGCCAGCAGCTTGGCTAAGCGGGAGGAGAGATACGAGCAGTACTTC.